This T cell receptor beta chain was identified during a study of shared clonotypes between healthy human individuals. Notes on the study in general: Among donors, clonotype sharing was expected to be affected by sequencing depth. In having few donors, the study represented limited genetic and exposure-history diversity.

V shed 1 base and J shed 4 bases, with 7 bases lying between them. Germline CDR1 reads SGHRS; CDR2 reads YFSETQ. The CDR3 sequence is 13 residues long. For this clone: Antigen unknown. The same CDR3 arises from other DNA sequences in this sample as well.

None of the donors, who were healthy HIV-negative adults, had recently had acute infections or vaccinations. Repertoires were generated with immunoSEQ multiplex PCR, while TCRdb's copy carries only in-frame clones and drops some. Of some 1.5 million clones in the sample, roughly 95% were seen once. The chain is built from TRBV5-1 and TRBJ2-3, with D uncertain. Input material: naive CD4+ T cells sorted from blood. The subset was: CD45RA+ positively selected. This sequence was found in a young man in good health. CDR3 sequence reads: CASSLISADTQYF. In DNA form, the CDR3 reads TGCGCCAGCAGCTTGATTTCAGCAGATACGCAGTATTTT.